The T cell receptor beta chain under discussion was sequenced for a study of T-cell memory formation after mild COVID-19. General study points: CD4+ contracting clones were mainly CM and EM; CD8+ ones, EMRA.

This CDR3 contains 13 residues. Per germline, CDR1 SGHDT and CDR2 YYEEEE. Trimming stripped 6 bases from V and 0 bases from J, with 9 bases between. MiXCR was run by TCRdb on the 5' RACE reads, yielding one entry per CDR3 protein. The sample holds about 310,000 distinct CDR3 sequences, approximately 15% seen once. This clonotype occurred a few times. The antigen is unknown. The receptor was derived from a man aged 18-30 years who had mild COVID-19 (a few samples of this study predate the infection). Cell type and time point are not known. The chain joins TRBV5-6 to TRBJ1-1; D perhaps matches TRBD1 (5 bases). The material sequenced was PBMCs or a T cell subset sorted from them (not recorded which). CDR3 bases: TGTGCCAGCAACAGGTGGGTGAACACTGAAGCTTTCTTT. Encoded protein: CASNRWVNTEAFF.